The entry below describes one T cell receptor (beta chain). Germline CDR1 and CDR2: SGHDT and YYEEEE. With 1 base clipped from V and 7 bases from J, the junction kept 5 bases outside the gene matches. The CDR3 consists of 14 residues. This sample is part of a study of blood T cell repertoires in COVID-19. Clones were read by immunoSEQ multiplex PCR, and TCRdb kept only the in-frame ones, dropping some. The sample includes approximately 72,000 clones, about nine tenths seen only once; the top ten take around 14%. This TCR derives from an older woman with acute or convalescent COVID-19. This sequence joins TRBV5-6 and TRBJ2-4; the match to TRBD2 covers 7 bases. Sequencing was performed on peripheral blood. CDR3 residues: CASSLSSGGNIQYF. The DNA for the CDR3 is TGTGCCAGCAGCTTGTCTAGCGGTGGCAACATTCAGTACTTC.